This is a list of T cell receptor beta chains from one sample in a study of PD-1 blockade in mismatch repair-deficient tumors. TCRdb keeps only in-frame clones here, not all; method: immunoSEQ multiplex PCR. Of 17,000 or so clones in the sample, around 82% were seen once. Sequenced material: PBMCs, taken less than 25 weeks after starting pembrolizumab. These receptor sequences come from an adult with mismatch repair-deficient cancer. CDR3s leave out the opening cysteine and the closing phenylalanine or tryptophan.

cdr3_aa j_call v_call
ASSSRDRGYNEQF TRBJ2-1 TRBV5-4
ASSHRQGSDTEAF TRBJ1-1 TRBV5-1
ASRPPGRDGGELF TRBJ2-2 TRBV5-1
ASSQSHSGRWAGELF TRBJ2-2 TRBV14
ASSNLWNTEAF TRBJ1-1 TRBV19
ASRPTGSYLPNYGYT TRBJ1-2 TRBV5-1
ASRSGPSYEQY TRBJ2-7 TRBV7-2
ASSPLAATVDEQF TRBJ2-1 TRBV7-3
ASSLSLSGGEETQY TRBJ2-5 TRBV5-1
ASSYVKGSGTEAF TRBJ1-1 TRBV6-5
ASSVRLDSSPLH TRBJ1-6 TRBV9
ASRAGMSNQPQH TRBJ1-5 TRBV10-2
ASSILLALPGSNQPQH TRBJ1-5 TRBV28
ASSQHSGAYEQY TRBJ2-7 TRBV7-3
ASSALAGEETQY TRBJ2-5 TRBV19
ASSLRLANTGELF TRBJ2-2 TRBV28
ASSVSSGTGNEQF TRBJ2-1 TRBV9
ASSYGGGSTDTQY TRBJ2-3 TRBV6-6
ASSLTGDSNYGYT TRBJ1-2 TRBV5-6
ASSPDTPIQKLF TRBJ1-4 TRBV6-5
ASSQVAGERYEQY TRBJ2-7 TRBV14
SVGAVNTEAF TRBJ1-1 TRBV29-1
ASSFRGTNTGELF TRBJ2-2 TRBV27
ASSSRQPQH TRBJ1-5 TRBV28
ASSPGTGGTGELF TRBJ2-2 TRBV5-1
ASSQVGTRQETQY TRBJ2-5 TRBV4-1
ASSPQGALYEQY TRBJ2-7 TRBV28
ASSFRTGVNSNQPQH TRBJ1-5 TRBV27
ASRRGTSRAKNIQY TRBJ2-4 TRBV2
AIKLAGGPSTGELF TRBJ2-2 TRBV4-2
ASQSNNQPQH TRBJ1-5 TRBV28
ASSPSGRLREQF TRBJ2-1 TRBV6-6
ASSPPASSYEQY TRBJ2-7 TRBV28
ATSSPTGLIKNIQY TRBJ2-4 TRBV15
SVDAGLAYNEQF TRBJ2-1 TRBV29-1
ASSPPNENKRLNIQY TRBJ2-4 TRBV18
ASSTSGPSSYNEQF TRBJ2-1 TRBV28
AIAETSGTYEQY TRBJ2-7 TRBV10-3
ASSLVASGYNEQF TRBJ2-1 TRBV5-1
ASSLLAGSYNEQF TRBJ2-1 TRBV27
ASSLGQGDQPQH TRBJ1-5 TRBV28
ASSSPPLAAIGSSYNEQF TRBJ2-1 TRBV28